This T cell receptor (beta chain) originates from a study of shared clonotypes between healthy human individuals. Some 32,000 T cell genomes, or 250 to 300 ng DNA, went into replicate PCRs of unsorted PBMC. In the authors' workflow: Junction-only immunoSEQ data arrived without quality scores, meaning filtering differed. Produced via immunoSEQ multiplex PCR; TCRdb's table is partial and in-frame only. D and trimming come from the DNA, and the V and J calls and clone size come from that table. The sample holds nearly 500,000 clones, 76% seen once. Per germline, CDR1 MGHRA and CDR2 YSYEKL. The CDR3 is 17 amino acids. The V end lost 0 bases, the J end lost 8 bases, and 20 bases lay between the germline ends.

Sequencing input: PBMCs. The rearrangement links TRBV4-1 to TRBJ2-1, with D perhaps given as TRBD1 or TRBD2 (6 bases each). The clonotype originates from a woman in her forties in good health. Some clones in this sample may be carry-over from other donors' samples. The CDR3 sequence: CASSQDKGGVGIDEQFF. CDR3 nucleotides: TGCGCCAGCAGCCAAGATAAGGGGGGCGTGGGAATCGATGAGCAGTTCTTC.